The 22 T cell receptor beta chains listed next were all sequenced from one sample in a study of shared clonotypes between healthy human individuals. This table comes from immunoSEQ multiplex PCR, and its TCRdb copy is limited to in-frame clones, with some not included. The sample lists around 2,000,000 clones, about 95% occurring once. Sequenced input: naive CD4+ T cells sorted from blood. As for subset: CD45RA+ positively selected. These receptors were taken from a man between 18 and 29 years old in good health.

The CDR3 DNA follows: TGTGCCAGCAGGGTAGGGACTAGCGCCGTGACCTACGAGCAGTACTTC. It codes for CASRVGTSAVTYEQYF. V usage is TRBV7-2 and J usage is TRBJ2-7; 10 nucleotides align to TRBD2. V dropped 6 bases and J dropped 2; count of bases not matched to a gene: 10. Germline CDR1 SGHTA, CDR2 FQGNSA. This CDR3 contains 16 residues.

The CDR3 loop reads CASTLTVQETQYF. CDR3 sequence (DNA): TGTGCCAGCACCTTGACAGTTCAAGAGACCCAGTACTTC. This chain links TRBV7-9 with TRBJ2-5; D possibly corresponds to TRBD1 (5 bases). V lost 7 bases, J lost 2 bases, and 11 bases lay in between. Germline V gives CDR1 SEHNR, CDR2 FQNEAQ (reference sequence). The CDR3 runs to 13 residues.

This chain joins TRBV4-1 and TRBJ2-7, with TRBD2 matching 8 bases. The CDR3 spans 16 residues. From germline, CDR1 is MGHRA and CDR2 YSYEKL. After removal of 5 bases from V and 2 bases from J, the junction contained 11 bases not matched to a gene. The CDR3 region has the DNA TGCGCCAGCAGCGTGGGAGCGGGGGCTACCGCCTACGAGCAGTACTTC. Amino acid sequence: CASSVGAGATAYEQYF.

This sequence joins TRBV5-1 and TRBJ2-1, with D unclear. Trimming stripped 4 bases from V and 1 base from J, with 9 bases between. CDR3 length: 14 amino acids. Germline V CDR1 and CDR2: SGHRS, YFSETQ. CDR3 DNA sequence: TGCGCCAGCAGCCAAGTAAGTTCCTACAATGAGCAGTTCTTC. Encoded protein: CASSQVSSYNEQFF. The full variable domain, in which reference TRBV5-1 and TRBJ2-1 provide the parts outside the CDR3, is KAGVTQTPRYLIKTRGQQVTLSCSPISGHRSVSWYQQTPGQGLQFLFEYFSETQRNKGNFPGRFSGRQFSNSRSEMNVSTLELGDSALYLCASSQVSSYNEQFFGPGTRLTVL.

The chain uses TRBV14 and TRBJ2-7; D is uncertain. V was pared by 2 bases and J by 10 bases, with 18 bases between. Germline V gives CDR1 SGHDN, CDR2 FVKESK. This CDR3 has 14 amino acids. The CDR3 bases are TGTGCCAGCAGCCAAAGAGGTCGGCAAGCGCGACAGTACTTC. It encodes CASSQRGRQARQYF.

This clone was seen more than once but under ten times. The chain combines TRBV2 with TRBJ1-1; no firm D call. V was pared by 5 bases and J by 8 bases, with 9 bases between. Germline V gene lookup returns CDR1 SNHLY and CDR2 FYNNEI. The CDR3 runs 11 residues. CDR3 bases: TGTGCCAGCAGTAAGGACTGGGAAGCTTTCTTT. This sequence encodes CASSKDWEAFF.

The V and J genes are TRBV5-6 and TRBJ2-2, with 8 bases lining up with TRBD1. Germline lookup yields CDR1 SGHDT and CDR2 YYEEEE. J gave up 4 bases and V 0 bases, and 8 bases lay outside the gene matches. The CDR3 spans 17 residues. CDR3 bases: TGTGCCAGCAGCTTGGGGACAGGGCTGGCGGCCACCGGGGAGCTGTTTTTT. Its translation: CASSLGTGLAATGELFF.

V usage is TRBV11-2 and J usage is TRBJ1-2; D remains ambiguous. V lost 2 bases to trimming and J lost 1 base, with 8 bases between them. Germline V lookup: CDR1 SGHAT, CDR2 FQNNGV. This CDR3 contains 14 residues. Here the CDR3 reads CASSLSDFNYGYTF. CDR3 in DNA: TGTGCCAGCAGCTTATCAGATTTTAACTATGGCTACACCTTC. The entire variable domain, with the rest obtained from reference TRBV11-2 and TRBJ1-2, is as follows: EAGVAQSPRYKIIEKRQSVAFWCNPISGHATLYWYQQILGQGPKLLIQFQNNGVVDDSQLPKDRFSAERLKGVDSTLKIQPAKLEDSAVYLCASSLSDFNYGYTFGSGTRLTVV.

The chain couples TRBV6-6 to TRBJ2-7, with a possible D match to TRBD2 (7 bases). Trimming removed 6 bases at V and 2 bases at J, with 14 bases between. CDR1 and CDR2 from the germline V gene are MNHNY and SVGAGI (reference sequence). This CDR3 is 14 amino acids long. CDR3 loop: CASRALGGPYEQYF. Written as DNA, the CDR3 is TGTGCCAGCAGGGCCTTGGGGGGGCCCTACGAGCAGTACTTC.

Here the CDR3 DNA reads TGCAGCGTTGAGTCGATTGGTGGCGGGTTAGACGAGCAGTACTTC. Amino acid sequence: CSVESIGGGLDEQYF. V usage is TRBV29-1 and J usage is TRBJ2-7; D might be TRBD2 (5 bases). The CDR3 consists of 15 residues. V was clipped by 3 bases and J by 5 bases, with 20 bases between them. Germline loops: CDR1 SQVTM, CDR2 ANQGSEA.

The gene calls are TRBV11-2 and TRBJ1-1; D is unresolved. Germline loops: CDR1 SGHAT, CDR2 FQNNGV. The CDR3 spans 11 residues. Trimming stripped 3 bases from V and 6 bases from J, with 5 bases between. CDR3 DNA sequence: TGTGCCAGCAGCTTCGTGGCTGAAGCTTTCTTT. Its protein is CASSFVAEAFF. The whole variable domain, remainder taken from reference TRBV11-2 and TRBJ1-1, is EAGVAQSPRYKIIEKRQSVAFWCNPISGHATLYWYQQILGQGPKLLIQFQNNGVVDDSQLPKDRFSAERLKGVDSTLKIQPAKLEDSAVYLCASSFVAEAFFGQGTRLTVV.

The J gene is TRBJ2-5, the V gene TRBV30; D possibly matches TRBD1 or TRBD2 (5 bases each). Trimming pared 8 bases from V and 5 bases from J, leaving 21 bases between. CDR3 length equals 14 residues. Germline loops: CDR1 GTSNPN, CDR2 SVGIG (reference sequence). The CDR3 sequence: CARGERTLGETQYF. The CDR3 DNA is TGTGCCAGGGGTGAGCGGACCTTGGGGGAGACCCAGTACTTC.

The chain joins TRBV19 to TRBJ2-7, with 8 bases aligning to TRBD1. The length of the CDR3 is 15 residues. V shed 6 bases and J 4 bases; nucleotides not matched to a gene: 11. Germline lookup yields CDR1 LNHDA and CDR2 SQIVND (reference sequence). CDR3 loop: CASRPQAGGFYEQYF. In DNA, the CDR3 is TGTGCCAGTAGGCCCCAGGCAGGGGGCTTTTACGAGCAGTACTTC.

CDR3 DNA sequence: TGTGCCAGCAGCGTTGGGCGGGGGGGCGAGATGGCAGATACGCAGTATTTT. This gives the protein CASSVGRGGEMADTQYF. V gene TRBV9 combines with J gene TRBJ2-3; 9 bases are a match to TRBD2. V was pared by 2 bases and J by 4 bases, with 11 bases of the junction left unmatched. CDR1 is SGDLS, CDR2 YYNGEE, per germline. The CDR3 contains 17 residues.

The J gene is TRBJ1-2, the V gene TRBV5-1; D unclear. The germline gives CDR1 SGHRS, CDR2 YFSETQ. CDR3 size: 14 residues. Deletions cut 0 bases from V and 2 bases from J, with 8 bases between. CDR3 amino acids: CASSLDGTNYGYTF. The CDR3 DNA reads as TGCGCCAGCAGCTTGGACGGCACCAACTATGGCTACACCTTC.

This clone was found once. The gene calls are TRBV27 and TRBJ2-7; 7 bases map to TRBD2. V lost 2 bases to trimming and J lost 1 base; unmatched junction nucleotides: 8. This CDR3 contains 16 residues. Germline V gene sequence: CDR1 MNHEY, CDR2 SMNVEV (reference sequence). The CDR3 bases are TGTGCCAGCAGTTTAAGTCAGCGGGGCTATTCCTACGAGCAGTACTTC. Translated: CASSLSQRGYSYEQYF.

The genes are TRBV11-2 and TRBJ2-1; D is unresolved. V was pared by 3 bases and J by 0 bases, with 9 bases between. This CDR3 contains 15 residues. Germline V gene sequence: CDR1 SGHAT, CDR2 FQNNGV. As DNA, the CDR3 is TGTGCCAGCAGCTTTACAGATAGCTCCTACAATGAGCAGTTCTTC. It specifies CASSFTDSSYNEQFF.

V and J are TRBV7-2 and TRBJ2-1; the D gene is possibly TRBD2 (7 bases). CDR3 length equals 15 residues. The V gene lost 2 bases and the J gene lost 5 bases, with 13 bases spanning the gap. The germline V gene has CDR1 SGHTA and CDR2 FQGNSA. The CDR3 reads CASSLIRGGNNEQFF. The CDR3 bases are TGTGCCAGCAGCTTAATAAGGGGGGGAAACAATGAGCAGTTCTTC.

The V and J genes are TRBV10-1 and TRBJ2-7; D is uncertain. Germline values: CDR1 WNHNN, CDR2 SYGVQD (reference sequence). Trimming shortened V by 2 bases and J by 2 bases, and 7 bases separated the two germline ends. The CDR3 loop spans 13 amino acids. The CDR3 is CASSEGKTYEQYF. The CDR3, as DNA: TGCGCCAGCAGTGAGGGCAAGACCTACGAGCAGTACTTC.

The gene calls are TRBV10-3 and TRBJ2-7; TRBD2 aligns across 7 bases. Germline V gives CDR1 ENHRY, CDR2 SYGVKD. The CDR3 sequence is 14 residues long. V was clipped by 0 bases and J by 7 bases; unmatched bases: 6. Here the CDR3 DNA reads TGTGCCATCAGTGAGTCTGCGGGAGAGCCGGAGCAGTACTTC. This encodes CAISESAGEPEQYF.

The chain couples TRBV6-1 to TRBJ2-1, with 9 bases fitting TRBD1. From germline, CDR1 is MNHNS and CDR2 SASEGT. V shed 2 bases, J shed 8 bases, and the junction held 4 bases outside the gene matches. There are 14 residues in the CDR3. CDR3 in amino acids: CASSEQGTGHEQFF. CDR3 bases: TGTGCCAGCAGTGAACAAGGGACAGGGCATGAGCAGTTCTTC.

Regarding this clone: Other DNA sequences within the sample encode an identical CDR3. CDR3: CASSLGLAGGQETQYF. CDR3 DNA sequence: TGTGCCAGCAGCTTGGGACTAGCGGGGGGCCAAGAGACCCAGTACTTC. The chain employs TRBV5-4 and TRBJ2-5; 13 nucleotides line up with TRBD2. The CDR3 covers 16 residues. After removal of 0 bases from V and 1 base from J, the junction contained 0 bases not matched to a gene. Germline assignment: CDR1 SGHNT and CDR2 YYREEE (reference sequence).